The T cell receptor (beta chain) described here comes from a study of blood T cell repertoires in COVID-19. Study background: Acute-phase and convalescent COVID-19 samples originated in the United States, Italy and Spain. The cDNA or gDNA used as material had been derived from T cells, B-cell-depleted T cells, or PBMCs.

Source study methods: Estimates of nucleated cell counts were drawn from the amplification of reference gene primers. Generated by immunoSEQ multiplex PCR, the TCRdb table keeps only in-frame clones and is missing some. The V and J calls and clone size were taken over from that table, and D and trimming were inferred from the DNA. The top ten hold about two fifths of the sample, which has around 65,000 clones, 82% seen once. The V end lost 6 bases, the J end lost 5 bases, and 10 bases lay between the germline ends. The CDR3 loop spans 12 amino acids. Germline-derived CDR1 and CDR2 are SNHLY and FYNNEI. This clone was counted only a few times.

The gene calls are TRBV2 and TRBJ2-5; D remains unclear. This TCR derives from a human donor in a cohort sampled during active COVID-19. Specimen: peripheral blood. The DNA of the CDR3 is TGTGCCAGCAGGGGCTTCGAGGAGACCCAGTACTTC. Its translation is CASRGFEETQYF.